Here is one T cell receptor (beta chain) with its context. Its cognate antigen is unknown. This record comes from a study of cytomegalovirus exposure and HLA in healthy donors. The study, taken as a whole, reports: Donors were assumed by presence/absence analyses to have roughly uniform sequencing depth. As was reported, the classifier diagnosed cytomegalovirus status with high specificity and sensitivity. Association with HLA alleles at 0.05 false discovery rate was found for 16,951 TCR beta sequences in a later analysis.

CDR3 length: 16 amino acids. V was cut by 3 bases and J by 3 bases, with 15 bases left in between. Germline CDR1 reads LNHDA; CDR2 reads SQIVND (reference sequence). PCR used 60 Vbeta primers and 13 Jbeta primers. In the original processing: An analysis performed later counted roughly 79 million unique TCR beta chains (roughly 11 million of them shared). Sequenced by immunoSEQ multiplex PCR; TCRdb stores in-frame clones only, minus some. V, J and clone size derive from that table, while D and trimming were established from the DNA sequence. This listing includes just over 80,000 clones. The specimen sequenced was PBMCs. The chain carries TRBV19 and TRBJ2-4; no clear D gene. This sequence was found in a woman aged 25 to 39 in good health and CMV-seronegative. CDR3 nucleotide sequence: TGTGCCAGTAGTATTAACAGTCCTGTCGGCAAAAACATTCAGTACTTC. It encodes CASSINSPVGKNIQYF.